Shown below are 18 T cell receptor beta chains from a single sample sequenced in a study of T cells in Graves' hyperthyroidism and ophthalmopathy. Amplification yielded TCR beta CDR3 regions, with RNA transcripts as the source. Carried out on the TCR CDR3, a first-round RT-PCR used the HTBI primer set. Each CDR3 protein is one row after TCRdb ran MiXCR on the multiplex PCR reads. The sample comprises roughly 710,000 distinct CDR3 sequences, around 40% of which are singletons, and less than 35% rests with the top ten. Sequenced sample: blood. These receptors all stem from a woman in her thirties or forties with Graves' hyperthyroidism.

This clonotype occurred many times. This rearrangement joins TRBV4-3 to TRBJ1-2; D gene ambiguous. Germline lookup yields CDR1 LGHNA and CDR2 YSLEER. V shed 0 bases and J shed 4 bases, with 12 bases lying between them. The CDR3 extends over 15 amino acids. CDR3 in amino acids: CASSQDLSPPYGYTF. The CDR3 DNA is TGCGCCAGCAGCCAAGATCTGTCTCCGCCCTATGGCTACACCTTC.

This clonotype has more than one count but fewer than ten. Germline is not matched at one junction end, which may reflect a read error. The J gene is TRBJ2-7, the V gene TRBV7-2; D gene uncertain. The CDR3 loop spans 16 amino acids. Germline V gives CDR1 SGHTA, CDR2 FQGNSA. CDR3 nucleotides: TGCGCCAGCAGCGCTCGATCCGGCACCCGTCTCTACGAGCAGTACTTC. Translated, it gives CASSARSGTRLYEQYF.

This clonotype was seen more than once but under ten times. V and J are TRBV12-3 or TRBV12-4 and TRBJ2-5; 9 bases are shared with TRBD1. V gave up 5 bases and J gave up 1 base; unmatched junction bases: 5. This CDR3 has 15 amino acids. This CDR3 is CASSPRDRVQETQYF. The DNA of the CDR3 is TGTGCCAGCAGTCCCCGGGACAGGGTCCAAGAGACCCAGTACTTC.

This clonotype was counted only a few times. An end of the junction differs from the germline gene, which may be a read error. CDR3 region: CASSQEGGFYNSYEQYF. The CDR3 nucleotides are TGCGCCAGCAGCCAAGAGGGGGGATTTTACAACTCCTACGAGCAGTACTTC. This chain connects TRBV7-2 to TRBJ2-7; TRBD1 or TRBD2 may be the D gene (6 bases each). Germline V CDR1 and CDR2: SGHTA, FQGNSA. This CDR3 is 17 amino acids long.

The V call is TRBV6-4, the J call TRBJ2-7; D possibly matches TRBD1 or TRBD2 (5 bases each). The CDR3 has 16 amino acids. CDR1 MRHNA and CDR2 SNTAGT come from the germline V gene. The V gene lost 0 bases and the J gene lost 0 bases, with 12 bases spanning the gap. This chain's CDR3 is CASSDSGRHLSYEQYF. Written as DNA, the CDR3 is TGTGCCAGCAGTGACTCGGGACGGCACCTCTCCTACGAGCAGTACTTC.

This clonotype was picked up a small number of times. The junction does not match germline at one end; this may be a read error. The rearrangement links TRBV7-7 to TRBJ2-3, with D maybe TRBD2 (5 bases). The germline V gene encodes CDR1 SSHAT and CDR2 FNYEAQ (reference sequence). The CDR3 extends over 15 amino acids. Written as DNA, the CDR3 is TGTGCTAGCAGCTCAGGACTTCCAGGCGAGGGTACGCAGTATTTT. Residues: CASSSGLPGEGTQYF.

In its sample, this clonotype was seen many times. The chain employs TRBV7-8 and TRBJ1-2, with 8 nucleotides matching TRBD1. CDR3 length equals 16 residues. Germline trimming cut 5 bases from V and 8 bases from J; bases unmatched to any gene: 16. From germline, CDR1 is SGHVS and CDR2 FQNEAQ. CDR3 coding DNA: TGTGCCAGCAGCCCATTTAAGAGGGGACAGGCCTCCGGCTACACCTTC. This translates into CASSPFKRGQASGYTF.

In this sample, this clonotype turned up a few times. The junction shows a germline mismatch at one end, possibly a read error. This chain joins TRBV4-3 and TRBJ2-7, with TRBD2 matching over 10 bases. The CDR3 is 15 amino acids. Per the germline V gene, CDR1 is LGHNA and CDR2 is YSLEER. The CDR3 region is CASSQASGGNYGQYF. In DNA form, the CDR3 reads TGCGCCAGCAGCCAAGCTAGCGGGGGCAACTACGGGCAGTACTTC.

This clonotype turned up a few times. The chain couples TRBV10-3 to TRBJ1-1, with 7 bases matching TRBD1. V trimming: 6 bases; J trimming: 0 bases; junction bases outside the gene matches: 4. Germline V lookup: CDR1 ENHRY, CDR2 SYGVKD. CDR3 size: 14 residues. The CDR3 bases are TGTGCCATCAGACCCGGGACAGTGAACACTGAAGCTTTCTTT. The encoded protein is CAIRPGTVNTEAFF.

The chain joins TRBV24-1 to TRBJ1-1; D not resolved. The V gene's germline CDR1 is KGHDR and CDR2 SFDVKD. This CDR3 comprises 14 residues. CDR3 sequence reads: CASSRRNSNTEAFF. In DNA form, the CDR3 reads TGTGCTAGCAGCCGACGCAACTCGAACACTGAAGCTTTCTTT.

Concerning this clonotype itself: At one end the junction does not follow the germline gene, possibly because of a read error. The CDR3 reads CASSYSLRRGSYNSPLHF. CDR3 bases: TGTGCCAGCAGTTACTCGCTTCGCAGGGGATCCTATAATTCACCCCTCCACTTT. The chain links TRBV10-3 to TRBJ1-6, with D maybe TRBD1 (6 bases). CDR1 ENHRY and CDR2 SYGVKD come from the germline V gene. CDR3 size: 18 residues.

The V and J genes are TRBV10-2 and TRBJ1-2, with TRBD1 identical over 8 bases. Germline values: CDR1 WSHSY, CDR2 SAAADI. This CDR3 is 15 amino acids long. V lost 4 bases and J lost 0; bases outside the gene matches: 4. CDR3 coding DNA: TGCGCCAGCAGTGCTACAGGGGGTCCTAACTATGGCTACACCTTC. Translation gives CASSATGGPNYGYTF.

This clonotype has just a few counts. The CDR3 DNA sequence: TGTGCCAGCAGCCCCCCCGGGGGGAAGAGCAATCAGCCCCAGCATTTT. Translation: CASSPPGGKSNQPQHF. The chain joins TRBV7-8 to TRBJ1-5, with D maybe TRBD1 (5 bases). Germline V gene lookup returns CDR1 SGHVS and CDR2 FQNEAQ. The length of the CDR3 is 16 residues. Trimming left V 5 bases short and J 1 base short, with 15 bases between.

The chain links TRBV29-1 to TRBJ1-5, with 7 bases that match TRBD1. The germline CDR1 and CDR2 sequences are SQVTM and ANQGSEA. The CDR3 consists of 14 residues. V dropped 8 bases and J dropped 4; count of bases not matched to a gene: 11. The CDR3 reads CSKTTGATNQPQHF. The CDR3 bases are TGCAGCAAAACAACAGGGGCGACAAATCAGCCCCAGCATTTT.

The CDR3 nucleotides read TGTGCCAGCAGTGCCCACAGGGAGAGCTCACCCCTCCACTTT. Residues: CASSAHRESSPLHF. The rearrangement uses TRBV6-1 and TRBJ1-6, with D tentatively TRBD1 (6 bases). Trimming stripped 4 bases from V and 10 bases from J, with 14 bases between. Germline CDR1 reads MNHNS; CDR2 reads SASEGT. This CDR3 has 14 amino acids.

As to this clonotype: Because it lacks the conserved phenylalanine or tryptophan at the end, this CDR3 is likely a read error. CDR3 sequence (DNA): TGTGCCAGCAGCTCCACAGGCGGCACTGAAGCTTTCTTG. Translating it yields CASSSTGGTEAFL. V is TRBV19 and J is TRBJ1-1; a possible D gene is TRBD1 (5 bases). Germline values: CDR1 LNHDA, CDR2 SQIVND (reference sequence). V was pared by 9 bases and J by 4 bases, with 15 bases between. CDR3 size: 13 residues.

Notes on this clonotype: Just one base apart from a much larger clone, this may be a read error. This chain links TRBV9 with TRBJ1-2; D is unresolved. The V gene lost 3 bases and the J gene lost 5 bases, with 8 bases spanning the gap. The CDR3 is 12 residues long. Germline loops: CDR1 SGDLS, CDR2 YYNGEE. The CDR3 protein is CASSDEWYGYTF. Written as DNA, the CDR3 is TGTGCCAGCAGCGACGAGTGGTATGGCTACACCTTC.

This clonotype was seen more than once but under ten times. The chain has TRBV19 and TRBJ1-1; D gene unclear. The CDR3 is made up of 16 amino acids. Germline V gene data show CDR1 as LNHDA and CDR2 as SQIVND (reference sequence). V shed 3 bases and J shed 8 bases, with 22 bases lying between them. CDR3 DNA: TGTGCCAGTAGTATCTCGGCAGTGGAGGAAAGTTCCGAAGCTTTCTTT. Translation: CASSISAVEESSEAFF.